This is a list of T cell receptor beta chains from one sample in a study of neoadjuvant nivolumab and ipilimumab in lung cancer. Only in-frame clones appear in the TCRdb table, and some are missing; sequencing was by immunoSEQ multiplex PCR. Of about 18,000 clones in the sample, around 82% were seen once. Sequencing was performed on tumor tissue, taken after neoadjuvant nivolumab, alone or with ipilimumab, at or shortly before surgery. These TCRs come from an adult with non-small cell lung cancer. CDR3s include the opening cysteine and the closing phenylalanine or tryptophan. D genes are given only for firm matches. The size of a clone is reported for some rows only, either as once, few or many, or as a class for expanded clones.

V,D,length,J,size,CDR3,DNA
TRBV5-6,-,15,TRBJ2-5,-,CASSPLGSAKETQYF,TGTGCCAGCAGTCCACTCGGGTCGGCTAAAGAGACCCAGTACTTC
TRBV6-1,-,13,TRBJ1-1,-,CASSTRGDTEAFF,TGTGCCAGCAGCACCCGGGGGGACACTGAAGCTTTCTTT
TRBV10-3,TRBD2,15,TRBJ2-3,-,CAISQTSGNTDTQYF,TGTGCCATCAGTCAGACTAGCGGGAACACAGATACGCAGTATTTT
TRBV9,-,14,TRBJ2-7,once,CASSVEAGLGEQYF,TGTGCCAGCAGCGTAGAGGCAGGGTTAGGCGAGCAGTACTTC
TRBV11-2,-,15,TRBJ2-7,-,CASSLDRGGRYEQYF,TGTGCCAGCAGCTTAGATCGTGGCGGGCGCTACGAGCAGTACTTC
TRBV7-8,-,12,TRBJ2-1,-,CASSLEMSAGFF,TGTGCCAGCAGCTTAGAGATGAGTGCAGGCTTCTTC
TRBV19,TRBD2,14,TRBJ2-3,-,CASKLAGITDTQYF,TGTGCCAGTAAACTAGCGGGTATTACAGATACGCAGTATTTT
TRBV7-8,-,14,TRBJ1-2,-,CASSLVTTVYGYTF,TGTGCCAGCAGCTTAGTAACGACGGTCTATGGCTACACCTTC
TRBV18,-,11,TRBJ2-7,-,CASSPNFEQYF,TGTGCCAGCTCGCCGAATTTCGAGCAGTACTTC
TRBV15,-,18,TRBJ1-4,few,CATSRESQGYLPNEKLFF,TGTGCCACCAGCAGAGAATCGCAGGGGTACTTACCTAATGAAAAACTGTTTTTT
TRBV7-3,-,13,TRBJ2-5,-,CASSLSGSETQYF,TGTGCCAGCAGCTTGTCAGGTTCGGAGACCCAGTACTTC
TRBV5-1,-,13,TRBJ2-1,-,CAQERVLYNEQFF,TGCGCCCAAGAGCGGGTCCTCTACAATGAGCAGTTCTTC
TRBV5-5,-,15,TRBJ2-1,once,CASSLDSFFSNEQFF,TGTGCCAGCAGCTTGGACAGCTTCTTCAGCAATGAGCAGTTCTTC
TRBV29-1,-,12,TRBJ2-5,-,CSVRISQETQYF,TGCAGCGTTCGGATATCACAAGAGACCCAGTACTTC
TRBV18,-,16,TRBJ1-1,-,CASSPSGAVLGTEAFF,TGTGCCAGCTCACCATCAGGGGCCGTTTTGGGCACTGAAGCTTTCTTT
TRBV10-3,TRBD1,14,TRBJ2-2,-,CAIKGQEGTGELFF,TGTGCCATCAAGGGACAGGAGGGCACCGGGGAGCTGTTTTTT
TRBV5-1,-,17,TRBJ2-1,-,CASSYTPGKSSYNEQFF,TGCGCCAGCAGTTACACTCCCGGTAAAAGCTCCTACAATGAGCAGTTCTTC
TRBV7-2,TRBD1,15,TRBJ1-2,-,CASSLELKGAGGYTF,TGTGCCAGCAGCTTAGAGTTAAAGGGGGCTGGTGGCTACACCTTC
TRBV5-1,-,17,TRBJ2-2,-,CASSLFIGGRAHGELFF,TGCGCCAGCAGCTTGTTTATTGGCGGAAGGGCACACGGGGAGCTGTTTTTT
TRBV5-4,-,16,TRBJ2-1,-,CASSLGTLVNYNEQFF,TGTGCCAGCAGCTTGGGTACGCTAGTCAACTACAATGAGCAGTTCTTC
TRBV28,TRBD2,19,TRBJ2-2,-,CASSLWGLAGKFYTGELFF,TGTGCCAGCAGTTTATGGGGACTAGCGGGAAAGTTCTACACCGGGGAGCTGTTTTTT
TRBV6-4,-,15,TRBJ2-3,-,CASSPVSGGTDTQYF,TGTGCCAGCAGCCCCGTGAGTGGTGGCACAGATACGCAGTATTTT
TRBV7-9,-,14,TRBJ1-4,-,CASSPGQGNEKLFF,TGTGCCAGCAGCCCGGGACAAGGAAATGAAAAACTGTTTTTT
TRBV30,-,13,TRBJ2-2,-,CAWSVGGTGELFF,TGTGCCTGGAGTGTAGGGGGCACCGGGGAGCTGTTTTTT
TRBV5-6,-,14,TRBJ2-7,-,CASSLELQHYEQYF,TGTGCCAGCAGCTTGGAGTTGCAGCACTACGAGCAGTACTTC
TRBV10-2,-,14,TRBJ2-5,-,CASRRPQREETQYF,TGCGCCAGCAGAAGACCCCAGAGGGAAGAGACCCAGTACTTC
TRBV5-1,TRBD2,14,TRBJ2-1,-,CASQGLAGGNEQFF,TGCGCCAGCCAGGGGCTAGCGGGAGGTAATGAGCAGTTCTTC
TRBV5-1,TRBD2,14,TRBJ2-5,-,CASSLYGGQETQYF,TGCGCCAGCAGCTTGTACGGGGGGCAAGAGACCCAGTACTTC
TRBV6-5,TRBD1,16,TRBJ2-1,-,CASSSLDRGLYNEQFF,TGTGCCAGCAGTTCTTTGGACAGGGGTCTCTACAATGAGCAGTTCTTC
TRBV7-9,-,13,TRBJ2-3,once,CASSPSGTDTQYF,TGTGCCAGCAGCCCGTCGGGGACAGATACGCAGTATTTT
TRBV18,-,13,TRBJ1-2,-,CASSPDRNYGYTF,TGTGCCAGCTCACCGGACAGAAACTATGGCTACACCTTC
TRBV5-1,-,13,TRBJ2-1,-,CASSPDWGNEQFF,TGCGCCAGCAGCCCGGACTGGGGGAATGAGCAGTTCTTC
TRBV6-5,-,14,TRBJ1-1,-,CASSYRGMNTEAFF,TGTGCCAGCAGTTACAGGGGTATGAACACTGAAGCTTTCTTT
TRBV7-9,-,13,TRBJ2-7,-,CASVGDSPYEQYF,TGTGCCAGTGTAGGGGACTCGCCATACGAGCAGTACTTC
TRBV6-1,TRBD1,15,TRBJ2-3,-,CASSRQGSNTDTQYF,TGTGCCAGCAGTAGACAGGGGAGTAACACAGATACGCAGTATTTT
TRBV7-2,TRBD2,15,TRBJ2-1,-,CASSLARGDYNEQFF,TGTGCCAGCAGCTTAGCGCGGGGGGACTACAATGAGCAGTTCTTC
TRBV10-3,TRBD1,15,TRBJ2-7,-,CAISDGTGNSYEQYF,TGTGCCATCAGTGACGGGACAGGGAACTCCTACGAGCAGTACTTC
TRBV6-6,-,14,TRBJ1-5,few,CASRKRDRDQPQHF,TGTGCCAGCAGAAAACGGGACCGCGATCAGCCCCAGCATTTT
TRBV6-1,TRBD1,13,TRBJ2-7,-,CASRGQGPYEQYF,TGTGCCAGCAGAGGACAGGGGCCCTACGAGCAGTACTTC
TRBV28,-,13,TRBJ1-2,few,CASSPRQIYGYTF,TGTGCCAGCAGTCCCCGACAGATCTATGGCTACACCTTC
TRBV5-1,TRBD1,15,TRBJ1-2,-,CASSPGQGYGYGYTF,TGCGCCAGCAGCCCAGGACAGGGGTATGGCTATGGCTACACCTTC
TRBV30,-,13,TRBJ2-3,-,CAWSGVSTDTQYF,TGTGCCTGGTCTGGGGTTAGCACAGATACGCAGTATTTT
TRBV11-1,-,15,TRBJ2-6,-,CASSPRVLGANVLTF,TGTGCCAGCAGCCCCAGGGTACTTGGGGCCAACGTCCTGACTTTC
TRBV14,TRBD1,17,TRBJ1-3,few,CASSQVWTGFAGNTIYF,TGTGCCAGCAGCCAAGTGTGGACAGGGTTCGCTGGAAACACCATATATTTT
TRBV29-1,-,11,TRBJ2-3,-,CSVGGWGTQYF,TGCAGCGTTGGGGGGTGGGGTACGCAGTATTTT
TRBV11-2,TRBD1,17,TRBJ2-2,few,CASSYPTGFVDTGELFF,TGTGCCAGCAGTTATCCGACAGGGTTCGTCGACACCGGGGAGCTGTTTTTT
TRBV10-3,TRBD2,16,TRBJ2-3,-,CAISGTSGRIGDTQYF,TGTGCCATCAGTGGCACTAGCGGGAGAATTGGAGATACGCAGTATTTT
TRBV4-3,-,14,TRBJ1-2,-,CASSRFESAYGYTF,TGCGCCAGCAGTAGATTTGAGTCCGCCTATGGCTACACCTTC
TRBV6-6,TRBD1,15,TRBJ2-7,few,CASSPGTGSTYEQYF,TGTGCCAGCAGCCCCGGGACAGGGTCCACCTACGAGCAGTACTTC
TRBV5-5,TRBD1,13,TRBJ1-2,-,CASSLDRGGGYTF,TGTGCCAGCAGCCTGGACAGGGGCGGTGGCTACACCTTC
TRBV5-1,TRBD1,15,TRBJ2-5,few,CASSGQGGPQETQYF,TGCGCCAGCAGCGGACAGGGTGGGCCGCAAGAGACCCAGTACTTC
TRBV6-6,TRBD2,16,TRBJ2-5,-,CASSYPTSGGQETQYF,TGTGCCAGCAGTTATCCCACCTCGGGGGGGCAAGAGACCCAGTACTTC
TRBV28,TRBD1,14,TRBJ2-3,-,CATTRTGGTDTQYF,TGTGCCACCACAAGGACAGGAGGCACAGATACGCAGTATTTT
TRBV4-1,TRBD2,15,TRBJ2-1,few,CASSELAGGLGEQFF,TGCGCCAGCAGCGAACTAGCGGGAGGGTTGGGTGAGCAGTTCTTC
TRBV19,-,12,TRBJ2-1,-,CASHEGGGGQFF,TGTGCCAGTCACGAGGGGGGGGGAGGACAGTTCTTC
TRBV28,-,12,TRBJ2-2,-,CASSWSTGELFF,TGTGCCAGCAGTTGGAGCACCGGGGAGCTGTTTTTT